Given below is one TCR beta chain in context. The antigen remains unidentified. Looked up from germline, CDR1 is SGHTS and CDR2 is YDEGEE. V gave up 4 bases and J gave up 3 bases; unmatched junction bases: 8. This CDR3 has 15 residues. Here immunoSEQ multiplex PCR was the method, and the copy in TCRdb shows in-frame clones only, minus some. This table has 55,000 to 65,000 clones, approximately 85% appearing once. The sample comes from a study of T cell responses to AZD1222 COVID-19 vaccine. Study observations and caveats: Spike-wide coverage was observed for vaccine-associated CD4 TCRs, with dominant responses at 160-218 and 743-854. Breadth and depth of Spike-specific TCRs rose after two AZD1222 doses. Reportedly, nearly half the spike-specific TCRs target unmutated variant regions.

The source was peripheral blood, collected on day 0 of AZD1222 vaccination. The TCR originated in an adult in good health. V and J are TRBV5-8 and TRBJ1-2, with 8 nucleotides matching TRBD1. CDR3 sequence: CASSPRTGRYYGYTF. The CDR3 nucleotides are TGTGCCAGCAGCCCTCGGACAGGGCGCTACTATGGCTACACCTTC.